This passage covers 14 T cell receptor beta chains from one sample sequenced in a study of graft-versus-host responses after intestinal transplantation. Using immunoSEQ multiplex PCR, the repertoire was profiled, and TCRdb retains in-frame clones only, with some absent. The sample lists approximately 80,000 clones; around nine tenths were seen once. Antigen specificity for these receptors is unknown. The sample consisted of unstimulated CD4+ T cells sorted from spleen or lymph node cells, taken before intestinal transplant. The receptors were sampled from a human donor who received an intestinal transplant.

The V call is TRBV7-9, the J call TRBJ2-1; 10 nucleotides line up with TRBD2. V was clipped by 5 bases and J by 9 bases; unmatched bases: 10. CDR1 SEHNR and CDR2 FQNEAQ come from the germline V gene (reference sequence). This CDR3 contains 15 residues. In nucleotides, the CDR3 is TGTGCCAGCAGCCCCATAGCGGGAGGAAGAGTTGAGCAGTTCTTC. It translates to CASSPIAGGRVEQFF. Looking up the rest from reference TRBV7-9 and TRBJ2-1 gives the full variable domain: DTGVSQNPRHKITKRGQNVTFRCDPISEHNRLYWYRQTLGQGPEFLTYFQNEAQLEKSRLLSDRFSAERPKGSFSTLEIQRTEQGDSAMYLCASSPIAGGRVEQFFGPGTRLTVL.

The J gene is TRBJ2-1, the V gene TRBV9; TRBD2 agrees at 12 bases. This CDR3 has 16 amino acids. Per the germline V gene, CDR1 is SGDLS and CDR2 is YYNGEE. With 0 bases clipped from V and 6 bases from J, the junction kept 4 bases outside the gene matches. The CDR3 reads CASSVGPSGRGNEQFF. CDR3 DNA: TGTGCCAGCAGCGTAGGGCCTAGCGGGAGGGGCAATGAGCAGTTCTTC.

The chain joins TRBV19 to TRBJ1-5, with D maybe TRBD1 (5 bases). The germline gives CDR1 LNHDA, CDR2 SQIVND (reference sequence). The CDR3 has 17 amino acids. Trimming pared 7 bases from V and 0 bases from J, leaving 19 bases between. Here the CDR3 reads CASKESGPTLSNQPQHF. As DNA, the CDR3 is TGTGCCAGTAAGGAGTCAGGGCCAACCCTTAGCAATCAGCCCCAGCATTTT.

CDR3 coding DNA: TGTGCCAGCAGTTCTAGACTAGCGGGAGAGGTTGGGGATGAGCAGTTCTTC. Translated, it gives CASSSRLAGEVGDEQFF. V usage is TRBV28 and J usage is TRBJ2-1, with TRBD2 matching over 12 bases. Germline lookup yields CDR1 MDHEN and CDR2 SYDVKM. J lost 8 bases, V lost 4 bases, and 12 bases had no gene match. This CDR3 has 17 residues.

This chain connects TRBV9 to TRBJ1-3; maybe TRBD1 (5 bases). The CDR3 is 17 residues long. V was clipped by 3 bases and J by 3 bases, with 19 bases between them. Germline CDR1 SGDLS, CDR2 YYNGEE. The CDR3 region has the DNA TGTGCCAGCAGCGCATTAGCAAAGCGGGGGATTGGAAACACCATATATTTT. Its protein product is CASSALAKRGIGNTIYF.

The J gene is TRBJ2-1, the V gene TRBV7-2; 13 bases align to TRBD2. CDR3 size: 15 residues. The germline V gene has CDR1 SGHTA and CDR2 FQGNSA. V trimming: 1 base; J trimming: 6 bases; junction bases outside the gene matches: 0. DNA of the CDR3: TGTGCCAGCAGCTTAGGGACTAGCGGGAGCAATGAGCAGTTCTTC. Protein sequence: CASSLGTSGSNEQFF.

The chain couples TRBV6-5 to TRBJ2-7; no definite D call. This CDR3 is 12 amino acids long. V gave up 6 bases and J gave up 6 bases, with 12 bases separating them. CDR1 is MNHEY and CDR2 is SVGAGI in the germline V gene. In nucleotides, the CDR3 is TGTGCCAGCAGCTCAATCATCGGCGAGCAGTACTTC. It yields the protein CASSSIIGEQYF.

The chain combines TRBV19 with TRBJ2-1, with 8 bases matching TRBD1. Germline-derived CDR1 and CDR2 are LNHDA and SQIVND (reference sequence). J was trimmed by 6 bases and V by 0 bases; bases with no gene match: 13. The CDR3 sequence is 18 residues long. Written as DNA, the CDR3 is TGTGCCAGTAGTATAGATGGGGCCCGGACAGGGCAAGGCAATGAGCAGTTCTTC. Translated: CASSIDGARTGQGNEQFF. The full variable domain, rest sourced from reference TRBV19 and TRBJ2-1, is DGGITQSPKYLFRKEGQNVTLSCEQNLNHDAMYWYRQDPGQGLRLIYYSQIVNDFQKGDIAEGYSVSREKKESFPLTVTSAQKNPTAFYLCASSIDGARTGQGNEQFFGPGTRLTVL.

The chain is built from TRBV27 and TRBJ2-7; D possibly corresponds to TRBD2 (6 bases). In germline, CDR1 is MNHEY, CDR2 SMNVEV (reference sequence). The CDR3 spans 15 residues. Trimming stripped 5 bases from V and 7 bases from J, with 21 bases between. CDR3 amino acids: CASSAPPMDGREQYF. For the CDR3, the DNA is TGTGCCAGCAGTGCCCCCCCGATGGATGGGAGGGAGCAGTACTTC.

V usage is TRBV6-5 and J usage is TRBJ2-2; 12 nucleotides agree with TRBD2. Looked up from germline, CDR1 is MNHEY and CDR2 is SVGAGI. This CDR3 has 15 residues. Trimming at V came to 6 bases and at J to 5 bases, leaving 4 bases not matched to a gene. This CDR3 reads CASSRLAGGTGELFF. CDR3 nucleotide sequence: TGTGCCAGCAGCCGGCTAGCGGGAGGGACCGGGGAGCTGTTTTTT.

V and J are TRBV27 and TRBJ2-1; a possible D gene is TRBD2 (7 bases). This CDR3 contains 16 residues. Trimming shortened V by 2 bases and J by 9 bases, and 20 bases separated the two germline ends. Germline lookup yields CDR1 MNHEY and CDR2 SMNVEV (reference sequence). The CDR3, as DNA: TGTGCCAGCAGTTTAGTCCCGGCGGGGGCTAAGGGTGAGCAGTTCTTC. Translation: CASSLVPAGAKGEQFF.

The J gene is TRBJ1-3, the V gene TRBV14; the D is unclear. The CDR3 consists of 16 residues. CDR1 and CDR2 from the germline V gene are SGHDN and FVKESK. V was shortened by 4 bases and J by 4 bases, with 17 bases between the two germline ends. CDR3 DNA sequence: TGTGCCAGCAGCCCCCAGAGAGCGGCTTTGGGAAACACCATATATTTT. As protein: CASSPQRAALGNTIYF.

The V and J genes are TRBV6-6 and TRBJ1-6, with D tentatively TRBD1 (6 bases). Germline V gene data show CDR1 as MNHNY and CDR2 as SVGAGI (reference sequence). Trimming cost V 2 bases and J 9 bases, with 17 bases left between them. This CDR3 contains 16 residues. The CDR3 here is CASSYEGGALISPLHF. The CDR3 DNA follows: TGTGCCAGCAGTTACGAGGGGGGGGCGCTTATTTCACCCCTCCACTTT.

V usage is TRBV6-5 and J usage is TRBJ1-2; D is uncertain. Germline assignment: CDR1 MNHEY and CDR2 SVGAGI. CDR3 length: 13 residues. Trimming took off 7 bases at V and 1 base at J, with 10 bases between the two ends. CDR3 nucleotides: TGTGCCAGCAAATCACAGAGTAACTATGGCTACACCTTC. Protein: CASKSQSNYGYTF.